The entry below describes one T cell receptor (beta chain). Its antigen remains unidentified. The sample holds no much larger clone one base away, and base qualities are not on file. This sample's time point label indicates: about 28 days (+/-7) after the second vaccine dose. AZD1222 recipients with second doses at about 4 weeks or about 12 weeks were pooled, because spike-specific TCR depth and breadth did not differ between schedules. Vaccinee samples were obtained from the UK trials COV001 and COV002, which included a single-blind randomized controlled phase 2/3 trial of AZD1222 (ChAdOx1 nCoV-19) in healthy adults. For TCRbeta chain sequencing, PBMC samples from trial participants were taken at day 0 and at day 28 after the second dose. From the cysteine through the phenylalanine, the CDR3 covers 15 amino acids. Of the read, only the CDR3 DNA is kept; its 45 bases are in frame from base 1. Looking up the germline V gene yields CDR1 KGHSH and CDR2 LQKENI. Trimming at the junction amounts to 8 bases on V and 0 bases on J, and the germline ends lie 13 bases apart.

The source of the sample is a study of T cell responses to AZD1222 COVID-19 vaccine (dated by TCRdb to 2020 to 2023). Turning to the overall study: TCR sequencing was performed for roughly 240 trial participants, of whom about 200 were given two doses of AZD1222 and around 25 were given two doses of MenACWY control vaccine. Trial participants were enrolled by age into subgroups of 18-55, 56-69 and 70-plus years, and around 140, 26 and 57 TCR-sequenced participants, respectively, were included in these subgroups.

The study at large found these results: Because no samples from the day 14 peak response were available, repertoires could be characterized only after the peak T cell response. Reportedly, close to half of the unique spike-specific TCRs recognized epitopes lying outside the regions that are mutated in the B.1.351 and B.1.1.7 variants. The whole spike protein was spanned by vaccine-associated CD4 TCRs, and dominant responses were seen in regions 160-218 and 743-854. Conclusions about previously exposed vaccinees were limited because only a handful of AZD1222 recipients were SARS-CoV-2 seropositive at baseline. Participants were mostly white British and included more females than males, and it was suggested by the authors that clonal diversity may have been underestimated. Spike-specific TCR breadth and depth rose significantly after two AZD1222 doses compared with day 0 and with MenACWY recipients. The 56-69-year group was small, and its depth increase did not reach significance, likely because of low power.

The CDR3 regions of human TCRbeta chains were analyzed by immunosequencing. As for the original processing: Repertoire TCRs were checked for matches against a reference library of SARS-CoV-2-specific TCRs that had been generated using the MIRA antigen-specificity platform. Breadth was defined as the fraction of unique TCRs that were SARS-CoV-2-associated, and depth was defined as the fraction of total T cells that were SARS-CoV-2-associated. Using the MIRA data, every spike-specific TCR was mapped to the spike region that the TCR reacted to and assigned to either a CD4 or a CD8 class. Log10-transformed breadth and depth values were compared by one-way ANOVA with Sidak's multiple comparisons tests. As stored in TCRdb, this immuneACCESS dataset retains in-frame rearrangements with V and J assigned. A fraction of the clones does not appear; measured against another copy, unresolved V genes explain less than half of the discrepancy, and the remainder lacks a known reason. The V and J calls and clone size are taken from that table; D and trimming were inferred from the DNA. In this sample the table shows roughly 100,000 clones, roughly 88% of which occur a single time. The ten largest clones represent less than 9.5% of the sample.

This receptor chain uses TRBV18 and TRBJ2-2, with the D gene not confidently named. The clonotype was recovered from an adult who received the AZD1222 COVID-19 vaccine. Specimen: peripheral blood, collected 28 days after the second AZD1222 dose. CDR3 protein: CASHTIRTNTGELFF. Here is the DNA: TGTGCCAGCCACACGATCAGGACGAACACCGGGGAGCTGTTTTTT. Full variable domain (CDR3 extended with the reference TRBV18 and TRBJ2-2 proteins): NAGVMQNPRHLVRRRGQEARLRCSPMKGHSHVYWYRQLPEEGLKFMVYLQKENIIDESGMPKERFSAEFPKEGPSILRIQQVVRGDSAAYFCASHTIRTNTGELFFGEGSRLTVL.